The clone carrying this T cell receptor (beta chain) was counted ten times or more. This record belongs to a study of T cells in Graves' hyperthyroidism and ophthalmopathy. Amplification of TCR beta CDR3 regions used RNA as the template. During a first-round RT-PCR of the TCR CDR3, the HTBI primer set was used. A single record per CDR3 protein comes from TCRdb applying MiXCR to the multiplex PCR reads. The table lists fewer than 650,000 distinct CDR3 sequences, roughly 14% of them singletons. Germline loops: CDR1 SGHNT, CDR2 YENEEA. The CDR3 consists of 15 residues. V was cut by 5 bases and J by 5 bases, with 18 bases left in between.

The sequencing sample was made of blood. This clonotype was sampled from a woman between 35 and 50 years old with Graves' ophthalmopathy. This chain links TRBV11-3 with TRBJ1-1; tentatively, D is TRBD1 (6 bases). The CDR3 here is CASSPPGGLWTEAFF. CDR3 DNA sequence: TGTGCCAGCAGCCCCCCCGGGGGGCTTTGGACTGAAGCTTTCTTT.